This T cell receptor (beta chain) was sequenced during a study of blood T cell repertoires in COVID-19. TCRdb keeps only in-frame clones here, not all; method: immunoSEQ multiplex PCR. Among approximately 280,000 clones listed, roughly 90% were seen once. The germline CDR1 and CDR2 sequences are SNHLY and FYNNEI. V was cut by 3 bases and J by 6 bases, with 9 bases left in between. This CDR3 has 14 residues. This clone appeared a single time. The sequenced sample consisted of PBMCs or T cells enriched from blood (not recorded which). The chain couples TRBV2 to TRBJ1-6; D perhaps matches TRBD1 (5 bases). The sequence was obtained from a woman aged 55-70 years who had recovered from COVID-19. CDR3 DNA sequence: TGTGCCAGCAGTGAGCCAGGGTCTAATTCACCCCTCCACTTT. Amino acid sequence: CASSEPGSNSPLHF.